This T cell receptor (beta chain) was identified in a study of blood T cell repertoires in COVID-19. Only in-frame clones appear in the TCRdb table, and some are missing; sequencing was by immunoSEQ multiplex PCR. The repertoire holds some 250,000 clones, with 85% to 90% as singletons. Input material: PBMCs or T cells enriched from blood (not recorded which). This sequence originates from a man in his forties who had recovered from COVID-19.

For the CDR3, the DNA is TGTGCCAGCAGCCCCCGCGGGACAGGGTCCGGGGCCAACGTCCTGACTTTC. Amino acids: CASSPRGTGSGANVLTF. This chain uses TRBV3-1 (or the pseudogene TRBV3-2) with TRBJ2-6; 9 nucleotides align to TRBD1. V lost 4 bases and J lost 4; bases outside the gene matches: 8. CDR1 is LGHDT, CDR2 YNNKEL, per germline (reference sequence). The CDR3 has 17 amino acids.